The clone carrying this T cell receptor beta chain was seen more than once but under ten times. Its antigen is undetermined. Unique molecular identifiers were used in preparing the TCRbeta library. TCRdb reanalysed the PCR reads using MiXCR and keeps one entry per CDR3 protein. The sample includes around 440,000 distinct CDR3 sequences, 10% seen only once; the top ten take around 2.2%. The data belong to a study of T-cell reconstitution after alpha-beta-depleted transplantation in children. General study results and limits: Roughly two months post-transplant, alpha-beta T cells reportedly originated from several hundred graft clones that had expanded. From surviving recipient T cells and thymic progenitors came the high day-60 TCRbeta diversity observed in some patients. Among T cells one year after transplant, newly produced cells accounted for most counts and diversity.

V trimming: 5 bases; J trimming: 9 bases; junction bases outside the gene matches: 7. The CDR3 runs to 13 residues. Germline CDR1 and CDR2: SEHNR and FQNEAQ (reference sequence). The sequencing used PBMCs, collected before TCRalphabeta/CD19-depleted stem cell transplant. This TCR came from a child aged 2 to 10 with inherited bone marrow failure, due to receive a stem cell transplant. The chain couples TRBV7-9 to TRBJ2-1; TRBD2 aligns across 7 bases. The CDR3 spells CASSDQAGTEQFF. For the CDR3, the DNA is TGTGCCAGCAGCGACCAAGCGGGAACTGAGCAGTTCTTC.